Sequencing of this T cell receptor beta chain was carried out in a study of T-cell memory formation after mild COVID-19. Constant-segment primers served in 5'RACE that generated TCR alpha and TCR beta cDNA libraries bearing sample barcodes and UMIs. TCRdb reprocessed the 5' RACE reads with MiXCR, giving one entry per CDR3 protein. The sample consists of 250,000 to 350,000 distinct CDR3 sequences, around a sixth of them appearing once. Germline V lookup: CDR1 SGHTA, CDR2 FQGTGA. V lost 3 bases, J lost 5 bases, and 8 bases lay in between. This CDR3 contains 13 residues. Study-wide findings and caveats: Cross-reactive memory appears to have joined, as suggested by some responding clones showing up in pre-infection memory. Later expanders leaned toward CD4+, whereas clones contracting from day 15 to 85 were balanced CD4/CD8.

This clonotype came up a few times. Its specificity is not known. The TCR was taken from a man younger than 35 who had mild COVID-19 (a few samples of this study predate the infection). Cell type and time point are not known. Specimen: PBMCs or a T cell subset sorted from them (not recorded which). The chain employs TRBV7-3 and TRBJ2-1, with D tentatively TRBD2 (5 bases). Written as DNA, the CDR3 is TGTGCCAGCAGCTTCGAGGGAAACAATGAGCAGTTCTTC. Translated, it gives CASSFEGNNEQFF.